This T cell receptor (beta chain) was recorded in a study of T-cell memory formation after mild COVID-19. The wider study: The study found TCR clusters largely donor specific. Study-level results: Shrinking CD4+ clones were chiefly CM and EM; CD8+ ones were chiefly EMRA.

The sample holds a few counts of this clonotype. Its antigen is as yet unknown. CDR1 LNHDA and CDR2 SQIVND come from the germline V gene (reference sequence). The CDR3 length is 15 residues. V shed 5 bases and J 3 bases; nucleotides not matched to a gene: 6. TCRdb re-analysed the 5' RACE reads in MiXCR, keeping a single row per CDR3 protein. Here the sample spans 350,000 to 500,000 distinct CDR3 sequences, 15% to 25% being singletons. Specimen: PBMCs or a T cell subset sorted from them (not recorded which). V is TRBV19 and J is TRBJ2-7, with 11 bases lining up with TRBD1. The sequence derives from an adult woman who had mild COVID-19 (a few samples of this study predate the infection). Cell type and time point are not known. In nucleotides, the CDR3 is TGTGCCAGTAGTGCCCCCGGGACAGGGGGCTACGAGCAGTACTTC. Its translation: CASSAPGTGGYEQYF. Looking up the rest from reference TRBV19 and TRBJ2-7 gives the full variable domain: DGGITQSPKYLFRKEGQNVTLSCEQNLNHDAMYWYRQDPGQGLRLIYYSQIVNDFQKGDIAEGYSVSREKKESFPLTVTSAQKNPTAFYLCASSAPGTGGYEQYFGPGTRLTVT.